The T cell receptor beta chain under discussion was sequenced for a study of PD-1 blockade in classical Hodgkin lymphoma. Looking at the study overall: Patients were dosed intravenously with nivolumab at 3 mg/kg every 2 weeks.

Each patient's relapse followed autologous stem cell transplantation, and brentuximab vedotin exposure varied. V lost 1 base, J lost 4 bases, and 11 bases lay in between. The CDR3 has 15 amino acids. Germline V gene data show CDR1 as MDHEN and CDR2 as SYDVKM. About this clone itself: Antigen unknown.

General observations from the study: The authors excluded patients who started nivolumab under 1 year after ASCT. A significant rise in TCR diversity by C4D1 was seen for CD4+ but not CD8+ cells. It was among complete responders that baseline diversity resembled that of newly diagnosed patients.

Method: immunoSEQ multiplex PCR; TCRdb's copy keeps in-frame clones and lacks some. The data contain tens of thousands of clones, roughly 80% of them singletons. The chain is built from TRBV28 and TRBJ2-1, with no clear D. Material: peripheral blood mononuclear cells (PBMCs), obtained before the second cycle of nivolumab. The sequence was obtained from a human donor with classical Hodgkin lymphoma. The DNA of the CDR3 is TGTGCCAGCAGTTTATTTCTTAGAGGATACAATGAGCAGTTCTTC. This gives the protein CASSLFLRGYNEQFF.